This T cell receptor beta chain appears in the sequencing data of a study of control samples from healthy donors and cancer patients. Profiled with immunoSEQ multiplex PCR; TCRdb holds only in-frame clones, not every one. The top ten clones hold around 5% of a sample with around 78,000 clones, about 93% of them seen once. Germline assignment: CDR1 MNHEY and CDR2 SVGAGI. Trimming removed 6 bases from V and 0 bases from J, with 15 bases in between. This CDR3 region has 15 residues. V usage is TRBV6-5 and J usage is TRBJ2-7; maybe TRBD2 (6 bases). The specimen sequenced was blood. The clonotype was recovered from a young woman in good health. CDR3 protein: CASRPGGASSYEQYF. Here the CDR3 DNA reads TGTGCCAGCAGGCCCGGGGGTGCGAGCTCCTACGAGCAGTACTTC.